This TCR beta chain came from a study of identical twins. From germline, CDR1 is SGHRS and CDR2 YFSETQ. After removal of 4 bases from V and 0 bases from J, the junction contained 15 bases not matched to a gene. This CDR3 comprises 18 residues. Whole-study findings and limits: Out-of-frame beta chain sequences displayed weaker excess sharing between twins.

This clonotype appeared many times. The antigen remains undetermined. TCRdb analysed the 5' RACE reads with MiXCR anew, one entry per CDR3 protein. The sample holds around 650,000 distinct CDR3 sequences, around 7.4% seen once. In addition, the sample was reused for a study of yellow fever vaccine responses in identical twins.

The sequence derives from a woman aged 18 to 35 in good health. This chain links TRBV5-1 with TRBJ1-1; 7 bases map to TRBD1. The specimen was PBMCs. The CDR3 spells CASSSTGARGPLNTEAFF. CDR3 in DNA: TGCGCCAGCAGCAGTACAGGGGCTAGGGGGCCCTTGAACACTGAAGCTTTCTTT.